The clone carrying this T cell receptor (beta chain) has just a few counts. Its antigen is not identified. The sample is drawn from a study of regulatory T cells in long-lasting Graves disease. Overall study: Over-5-year antithyroid drug use with positive TSH receptor antibodies defined persistent Graves' disease in the study.

Construction of TCR beta libraries relied on iRepertoire HTBI primers and on Arm-PCR targeting CDR3 regions. TCRdb itself ran the multiplex PCR reads through MiXCR, one entry per CDR3 protein. The sample holds about 470,000 distinct CDR3 sequences, around 21% seen once. This sample's time point: persistent/refractory GD, antithyroid drugs over 5 years with positive TRAb. Extracted PBMC RNA gave rise to the TCR library. Notes on the study in general: More public clonotypes were shared by persistent patients (2,741) than by new patients (fewer than 1,000).

The CDR3 has 16 residues. Germline CDR1 LNHNV, CDR2 YYDKDF (reference sequence). The V and J ends lost 0 bases and 10 bases respectively, with 19 bases between them. The source was peripheral blood mononuclear cells (PBMCs), collected when the disease was refractory, from a patient treated with antithyroid drugs. The gene calls are TRBV15 and TRBJ1-5, with D hard to call. The receptor comes from a female donor with Graves disease. Here the CDR3 DNA reads TGTGCCACCAGCAGAGAAATCGGACCCCGCGGTGACCCCCAGCATTTT. It translates to CATSREIGPRGDPQHF.